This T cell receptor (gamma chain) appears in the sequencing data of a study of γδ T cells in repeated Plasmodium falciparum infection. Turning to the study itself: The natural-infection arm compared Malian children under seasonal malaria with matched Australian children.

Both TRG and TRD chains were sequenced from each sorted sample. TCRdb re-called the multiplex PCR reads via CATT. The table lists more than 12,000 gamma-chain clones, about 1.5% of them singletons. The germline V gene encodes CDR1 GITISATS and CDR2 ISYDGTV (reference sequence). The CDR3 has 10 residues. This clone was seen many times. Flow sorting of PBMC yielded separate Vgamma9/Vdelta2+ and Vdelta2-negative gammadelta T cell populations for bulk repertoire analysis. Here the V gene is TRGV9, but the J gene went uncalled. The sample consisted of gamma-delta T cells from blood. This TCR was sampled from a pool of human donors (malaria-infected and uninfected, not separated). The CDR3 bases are TGTGCCTGGGAGGGAAAAAAAAAACTCTTT. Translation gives CAWEGKKKLF.